This is a list of T cell receptor beta chains from one sample in a study of blood T cell repertoires in COVID-19. The method was immunoSEQ multiplex PCR; TCRdb's version includes in-frame clones alone and lacks a portion of them. Among approximately 270,000 clones listed, approximately 83% were seen once. The sequencing sample was made of peripheral blood. These TCRs come from a woman in her seventies with acute or convalescent COVID-19. The CDR3 runs from the conserved cysteine through the conserved F or W. A D gene is named only where the DNA matches it firmly. Not all rows give a size; the values are once, few, many and, for expanded clones, a class.

TGTGCCACCAGCAGAGATCGGAGGGGGCGGTTGAATTCACCCCTCCACTTT CATSRDRRGRLNSPLHF TRBJ1-6 17 TRBV15 - TRBD1
TGTGCCATCAGGCTAAGGACAGGTGGAGAGCAGTACTTC CAIRLRTGGEQYF TRBJ2-7 13 TRBV10-3 - TRBD1
TGTGCCAGCAGCTTAGATCCCGCAGGGGTTTACGGCGAGCAGTACTTC CASSLDPAGVYGEQYF TRBJ2-7 16 TRBV11-2 - -
TGTGCCAGCAGCTTGGGGGGACTAGCGTTGGGCACAGATACGCAGTATTTT CASSLGGLALGTDTQYF TRBJ2-3 17 TRBV5-6 - TRBD2
TGCAGTGCTTTGACAGGCTATGGCTACACCTTC CSALTGYGYTF TRBJ1-2 11 TRBV20-1 - -
TGTGCCAGCAGCTCCACCCTGGCAGGGGAAGCCTACACCTTC CASSSTLAGEAYTF TRBJ1-2 14 TRBV11-2 - -
TGTGCCAGCACCTCCGGCACGGGGAATGAGCAGTTCTTC CASTSGTGNEQFF TRBJ2-1 13 TRBV7-3 - -
TGTGCCAGCAGTTACTCCCCAGGGTACGGGGAGCTGTTTTTT CASSYSPGYGELFF TRBJ2-2 14 TRBV6-5 - -
TGTGCCAGCAGCCCCGGGGGCCGGGGGAGGGTCGATGAGCAGTTCTTC CASSPGGRGRVDEQFF TRBJ2-1 16 TRBV7-9 - -
TGTGCCAGTAAGCAGGGCAGGAAATCCTACGAGCAGTACTTC CASKQGRKSYEQYF TRBJ2-7 14 TRBV19 - -
TGTGCCAGCAGCCCAGGGAATTCACCCCTCCACTTT CASSPGNSPLHF TRBJ1-6 12 TRBV14 - -
TGTGCCAGCAGCCCCGGGACAGGGGTGACTCAGCCCCAGCATTTT CASSPGTGVTQPQHF TRBJ1-5 15 TRBV5-8 - TRBD1
TGTGCCAGCAGTTTAGGCTGGGGGGCTGAAGCTTTCTTT CASSLGWGAEAFF TRBJ1-1 13 TRBV12-3/TRBV12-4 - -
TGTGCCAGCAGCCACACCCTAGCGGGGGGTTACGAGCAGTACTTC CASSHTLAGGYEQYF TRBJ2-7 15 TRBV3-1/TRBV3-2 - TRBD2
TGTGCCACCAGTGAAGGTGGCATTGTGGGGACAGGGGGCAATCAGCCCCAGCATTTT CATSEGGIVGTGGNQPQHF TRBJ1-5 19 TRBV24-1 - TRBD1
TGTGCCAGCAGCTTAAAGGGAGGCTTCGCCTACCGGGACAGGGGGCACGAGCAGTACTTC CASSLKGGFAYRDRGHEQYF TRBJ2-7 20 TRBV5-4 few TRBD1
TGCGCCAGCAGTCGCCAGGCCATGAACACTGAAGCTTTCTTT CASSRQAMNTEAFF TRBJ1-1 14 TRBV10-1 few -
TGTGCCAGCAGCCAGACTAGCGGGGGGGCAACGAGCACAGATACGCAGTATTTT CASSQTSGGATSTDTQYF TRBJ2-3 18 TRBV3-1/TRBV3-2 few TRBD2
TGTGCCAGCAGCCAAGACCTGGTGGGCCAGCCCCAGCATTTT CASSQDLVGQPQHF TRBJ1-5 14 TRBV3-1/TRBV3-2 - -
TGTGCCAGCAGCTATGCCGGGACAGCGGGCACTGAAGCTTTCTTT CASSYAGTAGTEAFF TRBJ1-1 15 TRBV3-1/TRBV3-2 few TRBD1
TGCGCCAGGGGGGGACAGGGATCGAACACCGGGGAGCTGTTTTTT CARGGQGSNTGELFF TRBJ2-2 15 TRBV10-1 - TRBD1
TGTGCCAGCAGCCAAGGACAGGGGTATGGCTACACCTTC CASSQGQGYGYTF TRBJ1-2 13 TRBV3-1/TRBV3-2 - TRBD1
TGTGCCAGCAGCTTAACTAGCGGAACAGATACGCAGTATTTT CASSLTSGTDTQYF TRBJ2-3 14 TRBV7-9 - TRBD2
TGTGCCAGCAGCCTACAGCTTGAAGCTTTCTTT CASSLQLEAFF TRBJ1-1 11 TRBV7-9 - -
TGTGCCAGCAGCCCGCAGGAAACCACTGAAGCTTTCTTT CASSPQETTEAFF TRBJ1-1 13 TRBV5-4 - -
TGTGCCAGCAGTTTCCTAACCCATCAGCCCCAGCATTTT CASSFLTHQPQHF TRBJ1-5 13 TRBV6-2/TRBV6-3 once -
TGTGCCTGGAGTGTAGGCCGTTTCACAGGGGCTTTCTTT CAWSVGRFTGAFF TRBJ1-1 13 TRBV30 - -
TGTGCCAGCAGTTACTCGTGGCAGGGGAACACTGAAGCTTTCTTT CASSYSWQGNTEAFF TRBJ1-1 15 TRBV6-5 - -
TGTGCCAGCAGTCTGAACAGGCTGAACACTGAAGCTTTCTTT CASSLNRLNTEAFF TRBJ1-1 14 TRBV27 - -
TGTGCCAGCAGAAGGAAGGGAGCGGGGGCTGAAGCTTTCTTT CASRRKGAGAEAFF TRBJ1-1 14 TRBV2 - -
TGCGCCAGCAGCCCGGCACGGGGAGAGACCCAGTACTTC CASSPARGETQYF TRBJ2-5 13 TRBV5-1 - -
TGTGCCAGCAGCTTGAATCCCCAGGGAGGGGGAGAGACCCAGTACTTC CASSLNPQGGGETQYF TRBJ2-5 16 TRBV5-4 - -
TGTGCCAGCAGATCCTCAGGGGCAGGCCAGCCCCAGCATTTT CASRSSGAGQPQHF TRBJ1-5 14 TRBV6-5 once -
TGCAGCGCTCAGGGGGTCCGGCGCGGTAGCGGGGAGCTGTTTTTT CSAQGVRRGSGELFF TRBJ2-2 15 TRBV29-1 - TRBD1
TGTGCCAGCAGTCGAACAGGGGCCAATGGCTACACCTTC CASSRTGANGYTF TRBJ1-2 13 TRBV6-5 - TRBD1
TGTGCCACCAGTGAAGGGGGGGCGGACACTGAAGCTTTCTTT CATSEGGADTEAFF TRBJ1-1 14 TRBV24-1 - -
TGCGCCAGTAGAGGGACAGGGAACACCGGGGAGCTGTTTTTT CASRGTGNTGELFF TRBJ2-2 14 TRBV10-1 - TRBD1
TGTGCCAGCAGCTCCGGGCAGGGGTCTACCTACAATGAGCAGTTCTTC CASSSGQGSTYNEQFF TRBJ2-1 16 TRBV11-2 - -
TGTGCCAGCAGGCCGCGGGACAGAAAACGAGCCAAAAACATTCAGTACTTC CASRPRDRKRAKNIQYF TRBJ2-4 17 TRBV11-2 - -
TGTGCCAGCAGCAATTCCCCGGGGACATGCGCCTACGAGCAGTACTTC CASSNSPGTCAYEQYF TRBJ2-7 16 TRBV21-1 once -
TGCGCCAGCAGCTTATTAGCGGATACGCAGTATTTT CASSLLADTQYF TRBJ2-3 12 TRBV5-1 - -
TGTGCCAGCAGCCGGGACAGGGTAACCCCCGGGGAGCTGTTTTTT CASSRDRVTPGELFF TRBJ2-2 15 TRBV11-2 - TRBD1
TGTGCCAGCAGTCCGGCCGGGACTAATGAGCAGTTCTTC CASSPAGTNEQFF TRBJ2-1 13 TRBV12-3/TRBV12-4 - -
TGTGCCAGCAGCACACAGGGTTTTAATGAGCAGTTCTTC CASSTQGFNEQFF TRBJ2-1 13 TRBV12-3/TRBV12-4 - -
TGTGCTAGTGGTCGAGGGTACGAGCAGTACTTC CASGRGYEQYF TRBJ2-7 11 TRBV12-5 - -
TGTGCCAGCAGCGACCCTCGGGGTTCAGTGGGCTACACCTTC CASSDPRGSVGYTF TRBJ1-2 14 TRBV7-6 - -
TGTGCCAGTAGTCCCCCGACAGGGCGGCGCTATGGCTACACCTTC CASSPPTGRRYGYTF TRBJ1-2 15 TRBV19 - TRBD1
TGTGCCAGCAGTCCCCACAGTGCTTTCCACACTGAAGCTTTCTTT CASSPHSAFHTEAFF TRBJ1-1 15 TRBV27 - -
TGTGCCAGCAGCTTTCGGAACTATGGCTACACCTTC CASSFRNYGYTF TRBJ1-2 12 TRBV7-6 - -
TGTGCCAGCAGCCTCGGGACAGTTCATTCACCCCTCCACTTT CASSLGTVHSPLHF TRBJ1-6 14 TRBV3-1/TRBV3-2 - TRBD1
TGTGCCAGCAGCCCCCACAGGGTTACGAGACTGTTTTTT CASSPHRVTRLFF TRBJ1-4 13 TRBV3-1/TRBV3-2 - -
TGTGCCAGCTCACCACCATCAGGTCCTGGAAACACCATATATTTT CASSPPSGPGNTIYF TRBJ1-3 15 TRBV18 - -
TGTGCCAGCAGAGGAGATAACTATGGCTACACCTTC CASRGDNYGYTF TRBJ1-2 12 TRBV25-1 once -
TGCGCCAGCAGCCAAACCAACGTGAGGGAAGCTTTCTTT CASSQTNVREAFF TRBJ1-1 13 TRBV5-1 - -
TGTGCCAGCAGCTTGACAGGGACCTATTCACCCCTCCACTTT CASSLTGTYSPLHF TRBJ1-6 14 TRBV7-2 - TRBD1
TGTGCCAGCAGTGGGCAGGGGGCGAATGAAGCTTTCTTT CASSGQGANEAFF TRBJ1-1 13 TRBV25-1 - TRBD1
TGCGCCAGCAGCCCGGGACAGGGGCGCAATCAGCCCCAGCATTTT CASSPGQGRNQPQHF TRBJ1-5 15 TRBV4-1 - TRBD1
TGTGCCAGCAGTTACCCTCCGGGGAGCGGGGGACTCTCCTACGAGCAGTACTTC CASSYPPGSGGLSYEQYF TRBJ2-7 18 TRBV6-2/TRBV6-3 - TRBD2
TGTGCCAGCAGTACGTACAGGGGGGGCTATGGCTACACCTTC CASSTYRGGYGYTF TRBJ1-2 14 TRBV6-5 - TRBD1
TGTGCCAGCAGCCAAGCGGGGACCACAGATACGCAGTATTTT CASSQAGTTDTQYF TRBJ2-3 14 TRBV9 - TRBD2